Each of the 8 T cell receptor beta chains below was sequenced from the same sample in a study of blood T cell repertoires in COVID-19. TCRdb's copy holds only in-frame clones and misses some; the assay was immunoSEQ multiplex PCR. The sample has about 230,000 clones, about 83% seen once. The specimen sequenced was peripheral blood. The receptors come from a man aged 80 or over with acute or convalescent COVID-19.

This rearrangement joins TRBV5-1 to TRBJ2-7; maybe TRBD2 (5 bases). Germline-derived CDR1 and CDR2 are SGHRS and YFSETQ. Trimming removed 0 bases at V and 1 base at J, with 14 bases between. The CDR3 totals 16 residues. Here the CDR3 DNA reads TGCGCCAGCAGCTTGGGGGGTGGGAGCAAGTCCTACGAGCAGTACTTC. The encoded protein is CASSLGGGSKSYEQYF.

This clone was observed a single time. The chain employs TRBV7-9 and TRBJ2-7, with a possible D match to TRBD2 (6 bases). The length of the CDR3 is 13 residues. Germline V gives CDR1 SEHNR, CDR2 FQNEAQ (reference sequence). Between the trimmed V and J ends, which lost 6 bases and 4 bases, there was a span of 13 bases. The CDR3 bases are TGTGCCAGCAGACCTAGCGCCTCATACGAGCAGTACTTC. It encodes CASRPSASYEQYF.

The CDR3 here is CASSGDRLNYGYTF. In nucleotides, the CDR3 is TGTGCCAGCAGTGGGGACAGGTTGAACTATGGCTACACCTTC. The chain combines TRBV2 with TRBJ1-2; 8 positions agree with TRBD1. V dropped 4 bases and J dropped 2; count of bases not matched to a gene: 3. The germline V gene encodes CDR1 SNHLY and CDR2 FYNNEI. This CDR3 comprises 14 residues.

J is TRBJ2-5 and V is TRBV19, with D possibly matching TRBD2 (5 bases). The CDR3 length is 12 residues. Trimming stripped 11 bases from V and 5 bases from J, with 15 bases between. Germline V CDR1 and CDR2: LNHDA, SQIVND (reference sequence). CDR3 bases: TGTGCCTCCAGAACCGGGATGGAGACCCAGTACTTC. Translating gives CASRTGMETQYF.

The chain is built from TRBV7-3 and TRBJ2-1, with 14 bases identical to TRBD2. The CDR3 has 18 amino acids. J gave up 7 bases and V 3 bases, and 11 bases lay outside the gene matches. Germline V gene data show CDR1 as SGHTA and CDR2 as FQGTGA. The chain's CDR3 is CASSLIPGLAGVGNEQFF. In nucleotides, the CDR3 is TGTGCCAGCAGCTTGATCCCGGGACTAGCGGGAGTTGGGAATGAGCAGTTCTTC.

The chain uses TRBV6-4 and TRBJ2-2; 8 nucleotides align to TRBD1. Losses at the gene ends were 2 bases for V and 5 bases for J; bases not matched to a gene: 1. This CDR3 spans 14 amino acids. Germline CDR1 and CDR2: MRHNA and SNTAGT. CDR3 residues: CASSDRQGTGELFF. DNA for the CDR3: TGTGCCAGCAGTGACCGACAGGGGACCGGGGAGCTGTTTTTT.

CDR3: CASSITTEAFF. DNA of the CDR3: TGTGCCAGTAGTATAACTACTGAAGCTTTCTTT. V gene TRBV19 combines with J gene TRBJ1-1; D unclear. Germline V gene sequence: CDR1 LNHDA, CDR2 SQIVND (reference sequence). This CDR3 has 11 residues. The ends were cut back, 2 bases at V and 5 bases at J, with 3 bases in the middle.

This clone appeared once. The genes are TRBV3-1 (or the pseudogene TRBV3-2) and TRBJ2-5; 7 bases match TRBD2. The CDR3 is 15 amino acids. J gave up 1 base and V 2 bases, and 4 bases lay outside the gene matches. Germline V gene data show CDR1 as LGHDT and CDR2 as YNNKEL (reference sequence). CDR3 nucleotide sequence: TGTGCCAGCAGCCAACCTCTAGCGGTCCAAGAGACCCAGTACTTC. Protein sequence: CASSQPLAVQETQYF.